A selection of T cell receptor beta chains follows, all from one sample in a study of identical twins. TCRdb itself ran the 5' RACE reads through MiXCR, one entry per CDR3 protein. The data hold 1.5 million to 2 million distinct CDR3 sequences, with about 31% observed a single time. Sequenced: cord blood. The source is a newborn girl in good health. CDR3s include the opening cysteine and the closing phenylalanine or tryptophan. Each record gives: clone size, D gene, V gene, J gene, CDR3 protein, CDR3 DNA. D genes are given only for firm matches. The size entry is marked missing in some rows and otherwise reads once, few, many or a size class.

few	.	TRBV20-1	TRBJ2-7	CSVQGTNEQYF	TGCAGTGTACAGGGTACCAACGAGCAGTACTTC
.	.	TRBV20-1	TRBJ2-4	CSARVQGGIQYF	TGCAGTGCTAGAGTGCAGGGAGGCATTCAGTACTTC
few	.	TRBV7-9	TRBJ1-4	CASSLYGRENEKLFF	TGTGCCAGCAGCTTATACGGCAGGGAGAATGAAAAACTGTTTTTT
few	TRBD2	TRBV10-3	TRBJ2-5	CAISATGLAGDQETQYF	TGTGCCATCAGTGCAACGGGACTAGCGGGGGATCAAGAGACCCAGTACTTC
.	.	TRBV20-1	TRBJ2-3	CSANPRGLNTDTQYF	TGCAGTGCTAACCCCCGGGGCCTGAACACAGATACGCAGTATTTT
.	.	TRBV4-2	TRBJ1-5	CASSQEDSYYNQPQHF	TGTGCCAGCAGCCAAGAGGACAGCTACTACAATCAGCCCCAGCATTTT
.	TRBD1	TRBV5-1	TRBJ2-1	CASSLEGQGANEQFF	TGCGCCAGCAGCTTGGAAGGACAGGGGGCCAATGAGCAGTTCTTC
.	.	TRBV19	TRBJ2-3	CASSMAGVGTDTQYF	TGTGCCAGTAGTATGGCAGGGGTCGGCACAGATACGCAGTATTTT
.	TRBD1	TRBV7-2	TRBJ2-5	CASSLDRGRYNEQYF	TGTGCCAGCAGTCTAGACAGGGGGCGCTACAATGAGCAGTACTTC
.	TRBD1	TRBV7-6	TRBJ2-3	CASSLGTGAASTDTQYF	TGTGCCAGCAGCTTAGGGACAGGCGCCGCTAGCACAGATACGCAGTATTTT
few	.	TRBV6-6	TRBJ1-2	CASSYGGFYTF	TGTGCCAGCAGTTACGGGGGGTTCTACACCTTC
.	.	TRBV28	TRBJ1-5	CASSYPRGSNQPQHF	TGTGCCAGCAGTTACCCGCGTGGGAGCAATCAGCCCCAGCATTTT
.	.	TRBV30	TRBJ2-7	CAWSINPLVWEQYF	TGTGCCTGGAGTATCAACCCACTAGTTTGGGAGCAGTACTTC
many	.	TRBV9	TRBJ2-6	CASSVAPFGANVLTF	TGTGCCAGCAGCGTAGCCCCATTTGGGGCCAACGTCCTGACTTTC
.	.	TRBV28	TRBJ2-7	CASSFQGYYYNEQYF	TGTGCCAGCAGTTTTCAGGGCTACTACTACAATGAGCAGTACTTC
few	TRBD2	TRBV5-6	TRBJ2-5	CASRETSGPRGTQYF	TGTGCCAGCAGAGAGACTAGCGGGCCCCGGGGGACCCAGTACTTC